Sequencing of this T cell receptor (beta chain) was carried out in a study of blood T cell repertoires in COVID-19. At the level of the study: COVID-19 samples, acute and convalescent, were from the United States, Italy and Spain.

CDR3 length: 16 amino acids. Looked up from germline, CDR1 is KGHSH and CDR2 is LQKENI. Trimming cost V 3 bases and J 1 base, with 12 bases left between them. How the authors handled the data: The authors estimated nucleated cell counts from reference gene primer amplification. Clones were read by immunoSEQ multiplex PCR, and TCRdb kept only the in-frame ones, dropping some. From that table come the V and J calls and clone size; the DNA was used to work out D and trimming. The repertoire has roughly 26,000 clones, approximately 66% of them found once; the top ten carry 7.3%. This receptor was taken from a man aged 55 to 69 with active or convalescent COVID-19. The rearrangement uses TRBV18 and TRBJ2-2; D unresolved. Source material: peripheral blood. The CDR3 DNA reads TGTGCCAGCTCACCGATAGCCAACAAGAACACCGGGGAGCTGTTTTTT. Protein: CASSPIANKNTGELFF.